These T cell receptor beta chains were read from a single sample in a study of T cells after posttransplantation cyclophosphamide. The table came from immunoSEQ multiplex PCR; TCRdb's copy has only in-frame clones and leaves some out. The table has about 16,000 clones, about nine tenths seen once. Sequenced material: PBMCs, taken after an allogeneic stem cell transplant with a calcineurin inhibitor and methotrexate. These receptors came from a male patient in his fifties or sixties who received an allogeneic stem cell transplant from an unrelated donor, was CMV-positive, and had chronic GVHD only. These T cells may partly come from the graft donor. CDR3s include the opening cysteine and the closing phenylalanine or tryptophan. The D gene is left open where the match is weak. The listing skips clone size in some rows; elsewhere it reads once, few, many or a size class.

j_call | clone_size | v_call | d_call | cdr3_aa | cdr3_nt
TRBJ2-1 | . | TRBV5-6 | . | CANSLDSSYNEQFF | TGTGCCAACAGCTTGGACAGCTCCTACAATGAGCAGTTCTTC
TRBJ2-4 | . | TRBV29-1 | . | CSVEGGNIQYF | TGCAGCGTAGAGGGAGGAAACATTCAGTACTTC
TRBJ2-1 | . | TRBV7-9 | . | CASSSGTYNEQFF | TGTGCCAGCAGCTCCGGGACTTACAATGAGCAGTTCTTC
TRBJ2-5 | . | TRBV7-2 | TRBD2 | CASSPGLARETQYF | TGTGCCAGCAGCCCCGGACTAGCGCGAGAGACCCAGTACTTC
TRBJ1-4 | . | TRBV5-1 | . | CASSSGTTTNEKLFF | TGCGCCAGCAGCTCCGGGACAACAACTAATGAAAAACTGTTTTTT
TRBJ2-3 | . | TRBV4-1 | TRBD1 | CASSQVPGQGYTRDTQYF | TGCGCCAGCAGCCAAGTCCCGGGACAGGGGTATACTAGGGATACGCAGTATTTT
TRBJ1-3 | few | TRBV2 | . | CASSGEVGGNTIYF | TGTGCCAGCAGTGGAGAGGTCGGTGGAAACACCATATATTTT
TRBJ2-1 | . | TRBV6-6 | . | CASSYSSRGNEQFF | TGTGCCAGCAGTTACTCGAGCAGGGGAAATGAGCAGTTCTTC
TRBJ2-1 | once | TRBV27 | . | CASSSSLYNEQFF | TGTGCCAGCAGTTCCTCTTTATACAATGAGCAGTTCTTC
TRBJ2-5 | . | TRBV7-9 | . | CASSLRGVRETQYF | TGTGCCAGCAGCTTACGGGGTGTTCGGGAGACCCAGTACTTC
TRBJ1-1 | . | TRBV5-4 | . | CASRSQVNTEAFF | TGTGCCAGCAGGTCACAAGTGAACACTGAAGCTTTCTTT
TRBJ2-3 | . | TRBV19 | TRBD1 | CASSVTDRVGDTQYF | TGTGCCAGTAGTGTTACGGACAGGGTGGGAGATACGCAGTATTTT
TRBJ1-4 | . | TRBV11-2 | TRBD1 | CASQSQGATNEKLFF | TGTGCCAGCCAGTCCCAGGGGGCAACTAATGAAAAACTGTTTTTT
TRBJ2-2 | . | TRBV29-1 | . | CSVGSGELFF | TGCAGCGTGGGGAGCGGGGAGCTGTTTTTT
TRBJ2-7 | . | TRBV4-1 | . | CASSQGGVDEQYF | TGCGCCAGCAGCCAAGGGGGGGTCGACGAGCAGTACTTC
TRBJ2-3 | . | TRBV19 | . | CASRGGVRGTDTQYF | TGTGCCAGTAGGGGGGGAGTTCGAGGCACAGATACGCAGTATTTT
TRBJ2-3 | . | TRBV7-3 | TRBD1 | CASSSGQPTDTQYF | TGTGCCAGCAGCTCGGGACAGCCGACGGATACGCAGTATTTT
TRBJ2-1 | . | TRBV27 | TRBD2 | CASSYRTSGANEQFF | TGTGCCAGCAGTTACCGGACTAGCGGGGCCAATGAGCAGTTCTTC
TRBJ2-2 | . | TRBV4-1 | TRBD2 | CASSQRLAGAAGELFF | TGCGCCAGCAGCCAGCGACTAGCGGGAGCGGCCGGGGAGCTGTTTTTT
TRBJ2-3 | . | TRBV7-2 | TRBD2 | CASSYRPSGSTDTQYF | TGTGCCAGCAGCTACCGCCCTAGCGGGAGTACAGATACGCAGTATTTT
TRBJ2-1 | . | TRBV19 | TRBD2 | CVSSIGLAGGEQFF | TGTGTCAGTAGTATTGGACTAGCGGGGGGTGAGCAGTTCTTC
TRBJ2-7 | once | TRBV6-1 | . | CASSEAIAYEQYF | TGTGCCAGCAGTGAAGCGATAGCCTACGAGCAGTACTTC
TRBJ1-2 | . | TRBV29-1 | . | CSALRGTGNYGYTF | TGCAGCGCCTTGAGGGGGACGGGTAACTATGGCTACACCTTC
TRBJ2-6 | . | TRBV5-4 | . | CASSGWTGGGSGANVLTF | TGTGCCAGCAGCGGATGGACAGGAGGGGGTTCTGGGGCCAACGTCCTGACTTTC
TRBJ1-2 | . | TRBV19 | . | CASSIVKGGAYGYTF | TGTGCCAGTAGTATAGTTAAAGGGGGGGCCTATGGCTACACCTTC
TRBJ2-3 | . | TRBV6-5 | . | CASSPPGTDTQYF | TGTGCCAGCAGCCCCCCGGGTACAGATACGCAGTATTTT
TRBJ1-1 | . | TRBV13 | . | CASSPQGNTEAFF | TGTGCCAGCAGTCCACAGGGAAACACTGAAGCTTTCTTT
TRBJ2-3 | . | TRBV5-1 | . | CASSLVAVDTQYF | TGCGCCAGCAGCTTGGTGGCTGTAGATACGCAGTATTTT
TRBJ1-1 | once | TRBV21-1 | . | CASSKEEEGARAFF | TGTGCCAGCAGCAAAGAAGAAGAGGGGGCGCGTGCTTTCTTT
TRBJ2-3 | . | TRBV7-2 | TRBD2 | CASSSRLAGGLTDTQYF | TGTGCCAGCAGCTCCAGACTAGCGGGGGGACTTACAGATACGCAGTATTTT
TRBJ2-1 | . | TRBV27 | TRBD2 | CASSLAGSYNEQFF | TGTGCCAGCAGTCTAGCGGGGTCCTACAATGAGCAGTTCTTC
TRBJ2-7 | . | TRBV27 | TRBD1 | CASSFRTGGYEQYF | TGTGCCAGCAGTTTCCGGACAGGGGGTTACGAGCAGTACTTC
TRBJ1-5 | . | TRBV27 | . | CASSSLGQKSQHF | TGTGCCAGCAGTTCCTTGGGGCAGAAGTCCCAGCATTTT
TRBJ1-5 | few | TRBV10-3 | . | CAIRTEDQPQHF | TGTGCCATCAGGACAGAAGATCAGCCCCAGCATTTT
TRBJ2-3 | . | TRBV7-3 | TRBD1 | CASSSGQGASTDTQYF | TGTGCCAGCAGCTCTGGACAGGGGGCTAGCACAGATACGCAGTATTTT
TRBJ2-7 | . | TRBV29-1 | . | CSVEWEAYEQYF | TGCAGCGTTGAGTGGGAGGCCTACGAGCAGTACTTC
TRBJ1-1 | . | TRBV12-5 | TRBD1 | CASGSDRVNEAFF | TGTGCTAGTGGTTCCGACAGGGTTAATGAAGCTTTCTTT
TRBJ2-3 | . | TRBV21-1 | . | CASSRLTGTSGGTDTQYF | TGTGCCAGCAGCAGACTAACCGGGACTAGCGGGGGAACAGATACGCAGTATTTT
TRBJ1-5 | . | TRBV5-5 | . | CASSRYNQPQHF | TGTGCCAGCAGCCGTTACAATCAGCCCCAGCATTTT
TRBJ1-1 | . | TRBV27 | TRBD1 | CASQTGATEAFF | TGTGCCAGTCAAACAGGGGCCACTGAAGCTTTCTTT
TRBJ2-3 | . | TRBV11-2 | TRBD2 | CASSLVGRGLAGSTDTQYF | TGTGCCAGCAGCTTAGTGGGCAGGGGACTAGCGGGGTCCACAGATACGCAGTATTTT